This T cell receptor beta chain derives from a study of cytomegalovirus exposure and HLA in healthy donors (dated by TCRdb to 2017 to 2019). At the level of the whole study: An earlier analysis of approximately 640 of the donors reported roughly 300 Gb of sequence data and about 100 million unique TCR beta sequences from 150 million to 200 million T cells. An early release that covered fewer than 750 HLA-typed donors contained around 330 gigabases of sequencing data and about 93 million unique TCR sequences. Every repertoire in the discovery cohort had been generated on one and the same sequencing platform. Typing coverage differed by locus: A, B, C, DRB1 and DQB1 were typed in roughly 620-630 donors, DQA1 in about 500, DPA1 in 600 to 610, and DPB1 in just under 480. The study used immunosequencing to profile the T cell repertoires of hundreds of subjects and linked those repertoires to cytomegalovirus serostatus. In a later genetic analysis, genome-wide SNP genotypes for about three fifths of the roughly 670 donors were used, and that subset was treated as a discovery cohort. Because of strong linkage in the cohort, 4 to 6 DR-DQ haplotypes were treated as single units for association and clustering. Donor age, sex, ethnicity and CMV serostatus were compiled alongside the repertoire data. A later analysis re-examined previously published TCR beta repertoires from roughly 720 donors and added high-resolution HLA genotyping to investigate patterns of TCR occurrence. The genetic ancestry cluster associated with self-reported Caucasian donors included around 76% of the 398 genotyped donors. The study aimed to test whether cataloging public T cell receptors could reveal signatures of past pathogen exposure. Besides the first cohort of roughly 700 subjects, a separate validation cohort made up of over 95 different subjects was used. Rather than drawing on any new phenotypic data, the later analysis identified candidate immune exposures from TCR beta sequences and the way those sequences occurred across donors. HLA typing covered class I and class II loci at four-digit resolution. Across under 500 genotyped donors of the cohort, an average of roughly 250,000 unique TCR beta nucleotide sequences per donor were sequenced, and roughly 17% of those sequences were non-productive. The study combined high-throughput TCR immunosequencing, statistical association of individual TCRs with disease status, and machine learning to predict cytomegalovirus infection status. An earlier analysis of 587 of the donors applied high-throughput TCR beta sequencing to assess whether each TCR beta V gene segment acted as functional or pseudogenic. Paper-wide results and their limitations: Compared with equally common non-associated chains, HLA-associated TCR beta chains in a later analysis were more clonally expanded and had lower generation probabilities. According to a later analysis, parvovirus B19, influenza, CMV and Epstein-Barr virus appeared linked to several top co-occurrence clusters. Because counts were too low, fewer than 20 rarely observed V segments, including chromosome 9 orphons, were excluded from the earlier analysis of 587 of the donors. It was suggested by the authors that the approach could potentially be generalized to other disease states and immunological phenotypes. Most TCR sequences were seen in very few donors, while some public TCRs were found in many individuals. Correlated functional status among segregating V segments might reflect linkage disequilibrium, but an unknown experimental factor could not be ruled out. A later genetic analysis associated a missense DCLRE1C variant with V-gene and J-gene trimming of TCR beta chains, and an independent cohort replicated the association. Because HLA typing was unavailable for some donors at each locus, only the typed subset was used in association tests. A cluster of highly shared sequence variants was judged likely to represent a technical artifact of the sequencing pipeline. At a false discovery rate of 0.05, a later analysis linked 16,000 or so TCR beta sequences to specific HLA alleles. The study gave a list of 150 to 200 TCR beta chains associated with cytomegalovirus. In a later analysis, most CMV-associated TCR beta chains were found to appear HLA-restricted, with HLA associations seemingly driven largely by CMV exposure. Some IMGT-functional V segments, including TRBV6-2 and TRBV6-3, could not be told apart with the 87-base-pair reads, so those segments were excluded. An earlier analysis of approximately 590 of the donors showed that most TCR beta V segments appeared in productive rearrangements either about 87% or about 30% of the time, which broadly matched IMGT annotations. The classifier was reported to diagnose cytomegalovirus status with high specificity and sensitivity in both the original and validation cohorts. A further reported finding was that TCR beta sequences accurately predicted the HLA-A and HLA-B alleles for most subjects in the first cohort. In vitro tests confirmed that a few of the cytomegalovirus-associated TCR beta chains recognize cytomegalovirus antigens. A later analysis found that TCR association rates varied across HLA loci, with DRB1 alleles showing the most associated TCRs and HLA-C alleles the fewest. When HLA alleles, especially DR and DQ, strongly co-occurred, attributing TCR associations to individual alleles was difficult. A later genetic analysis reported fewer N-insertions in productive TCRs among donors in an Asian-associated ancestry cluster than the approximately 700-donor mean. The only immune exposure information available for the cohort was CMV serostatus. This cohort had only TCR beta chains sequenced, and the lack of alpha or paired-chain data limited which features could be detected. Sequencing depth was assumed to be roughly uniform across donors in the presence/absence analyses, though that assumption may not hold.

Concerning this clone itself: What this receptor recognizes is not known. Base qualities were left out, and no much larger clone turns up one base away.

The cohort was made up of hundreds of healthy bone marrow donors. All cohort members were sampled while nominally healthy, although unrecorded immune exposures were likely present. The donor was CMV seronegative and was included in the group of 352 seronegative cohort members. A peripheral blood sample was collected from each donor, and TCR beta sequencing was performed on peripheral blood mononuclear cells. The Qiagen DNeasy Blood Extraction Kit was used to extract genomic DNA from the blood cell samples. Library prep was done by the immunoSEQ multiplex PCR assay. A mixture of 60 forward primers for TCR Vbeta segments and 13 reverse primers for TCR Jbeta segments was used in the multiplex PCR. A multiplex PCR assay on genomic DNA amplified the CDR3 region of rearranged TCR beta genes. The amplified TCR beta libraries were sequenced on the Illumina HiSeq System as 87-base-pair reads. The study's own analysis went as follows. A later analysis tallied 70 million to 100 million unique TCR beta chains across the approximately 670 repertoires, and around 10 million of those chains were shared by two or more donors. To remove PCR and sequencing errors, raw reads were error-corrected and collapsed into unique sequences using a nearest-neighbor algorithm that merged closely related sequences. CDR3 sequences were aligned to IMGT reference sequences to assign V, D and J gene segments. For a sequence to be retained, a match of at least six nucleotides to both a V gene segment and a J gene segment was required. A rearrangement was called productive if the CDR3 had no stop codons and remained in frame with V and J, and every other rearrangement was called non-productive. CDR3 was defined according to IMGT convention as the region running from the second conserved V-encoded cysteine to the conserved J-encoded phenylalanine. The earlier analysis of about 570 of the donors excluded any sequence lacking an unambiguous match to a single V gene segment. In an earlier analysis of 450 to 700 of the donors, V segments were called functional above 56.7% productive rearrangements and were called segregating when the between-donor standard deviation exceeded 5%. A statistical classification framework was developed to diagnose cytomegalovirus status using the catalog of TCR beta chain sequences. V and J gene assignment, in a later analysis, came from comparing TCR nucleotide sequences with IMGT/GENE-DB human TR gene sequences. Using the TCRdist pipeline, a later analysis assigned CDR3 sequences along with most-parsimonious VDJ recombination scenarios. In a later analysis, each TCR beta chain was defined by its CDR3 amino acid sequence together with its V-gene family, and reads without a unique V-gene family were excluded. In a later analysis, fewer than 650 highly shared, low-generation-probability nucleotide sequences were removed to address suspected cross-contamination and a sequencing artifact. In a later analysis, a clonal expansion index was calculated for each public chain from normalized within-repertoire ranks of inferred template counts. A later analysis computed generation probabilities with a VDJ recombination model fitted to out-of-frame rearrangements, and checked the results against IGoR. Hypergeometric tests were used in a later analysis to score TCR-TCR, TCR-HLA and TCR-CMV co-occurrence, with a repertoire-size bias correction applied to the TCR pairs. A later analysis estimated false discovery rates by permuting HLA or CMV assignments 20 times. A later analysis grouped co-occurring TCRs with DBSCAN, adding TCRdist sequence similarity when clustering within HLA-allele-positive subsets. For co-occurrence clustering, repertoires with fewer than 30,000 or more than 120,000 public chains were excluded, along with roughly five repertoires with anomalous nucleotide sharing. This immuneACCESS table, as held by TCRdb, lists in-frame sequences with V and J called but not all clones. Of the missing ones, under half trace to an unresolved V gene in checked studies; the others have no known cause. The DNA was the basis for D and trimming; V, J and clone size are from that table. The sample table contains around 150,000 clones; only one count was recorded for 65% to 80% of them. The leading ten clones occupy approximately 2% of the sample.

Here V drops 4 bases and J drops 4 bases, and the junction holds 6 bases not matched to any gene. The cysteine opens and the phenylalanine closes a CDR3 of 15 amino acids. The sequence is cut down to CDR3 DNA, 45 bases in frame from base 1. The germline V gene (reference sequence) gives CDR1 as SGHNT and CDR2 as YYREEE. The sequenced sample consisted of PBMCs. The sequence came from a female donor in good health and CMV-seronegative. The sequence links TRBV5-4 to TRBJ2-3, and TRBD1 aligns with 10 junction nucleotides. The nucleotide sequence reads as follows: TGTGCCAGCAGCCGCGGGACAGGGGATGCAGATACGCAGTATTTT. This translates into CASSRGTGDADTQYF.